This T cell receptor beta chain was captured in a study of blood T cell repertoires in COVID-19. Data came from immunoSEQ multiplex PCR; TCRdb stores just in-frame clones and leaves some out. The sample yields about 94,000 clones, approximately 80% seen once. The length of the CDR3 is 13 residues. V gave up 5 bases and J gave up 7 bases; unmatched junction bases: 5. Germline CDR1 MNHEY, CDR2 SMNVEV (reference sequence). This chain uses TRBV27 with TRBJ2-1, with 7 bases aligning to TRBD1. Sequencing was done on a sample of peripheral blood. The sequence was collected from a woman older than 75 with acute or convalescent COVID-19. The CDR3 nucleotides read TGTGCCAGCAGTATCAGCAGGGGGAATGAGCAGTTCTTC. Residues: CASSISRGNEQFF.